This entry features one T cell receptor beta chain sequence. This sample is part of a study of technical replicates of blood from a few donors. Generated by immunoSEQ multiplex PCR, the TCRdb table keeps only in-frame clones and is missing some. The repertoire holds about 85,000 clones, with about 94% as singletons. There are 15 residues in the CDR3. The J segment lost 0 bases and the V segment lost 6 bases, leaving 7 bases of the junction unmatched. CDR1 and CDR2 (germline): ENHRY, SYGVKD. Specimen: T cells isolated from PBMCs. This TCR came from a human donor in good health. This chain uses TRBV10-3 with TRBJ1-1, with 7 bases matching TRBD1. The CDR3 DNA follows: TGTGCCATCAGGGGGGACAGACTCATGAACACTGAAGCTTTCTTT. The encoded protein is CAIRGDRLMNTEAFF.